One and the same sample provided the 31 T cell receptor beta chains below, sequenced in a study of OX40 agonist ivuxolimab in advanced cancers. The method was immunoSEQ multiplex PCR; TCRdb's version includes in-frame clones alone and lacks a portion of them. Counted here are tens of thousands of clones, around 89% occurring once; the ten biggest clones make up approximately 0.98%. Sequenced here: CD4+ or CD8+ T cells sorted from blood, sampled in a trial of the OX40 agonist ivuxolimab. The source of these receptors is an adult with an advanced solid tumor such as melanoma, head and neck, liver or kidney cancer.

The chain uses TRBV13 and TRBJ2-3, with 7 bases lining up with TRBD2. Germline trimming cut 1 base from V and 2 bases from J; bases unmatched to any gene: 3. The CDR3 length is 15 residues. Germline assignment: CDR1 PRHDT and CDR2 FYEKMQ (reference sequence). CDR3 in DNA: TGTGCCAGCAGCTTAGCCGGGACTACCACAGATACGCAGTATTTT. Translating gives CASSLAGTTTDTQYF.

This chain connects TRBV5-1 to TRBJ2-1, with TRBD2 matching over 12 bases. There are 14 residues in the CDR3. Looked up from germline, CDR1 is SGHRS and CDR2 is YFSETQ. V dropped 7 bases and J dropped 8; count of bases not matched to a gene: 7. The CDR3 is CASHQTSGSYEQFF. For the CDR3, the DNA is TGCGCCAGCCACCAGACTAGCGGGAGCTATGAGCAGTTCTTC.

The chain carries TRBV19 and TRBJ1-2, with unresolved D. V shed 8 bases and J shed 4 bases, with 14 bases lying between them. From germline, CDR1 is LNHDA and CDR2 SQIVND (reference sequence). The CDR3 runs 13 residues. CDR3: CASSPGRIYGYTF. The CDR3 DNA reads TGTGCCAGTTCACCCGGGAGAATCTATGGCTACACCTTC.

CDR3 bases: TGTGCCAGCAGCTTGGGGCTAGCGGGAGCTAATGAGCAGTTCTTC. Encoded protein: CASSLGLAGANEQFF. This chain connects TRBV5-5 to TRBJ2-1, with 10 positions matching TRBD2. After removal of 0 bases from V and 7 bases from J, the junction contained 4 bases not matched to a gene. Germline V lookup: CDR1 SGHKS, CDR2 YYEKEE (reference sequence). This CDR3 has 15 residues.

This chain connects TRBV28 to TRBJ2-7, with 11 positions matching TRBD1. The ends lost 5 bases at V and 3 bases at J; junction bases unmatched: 6. The CDR3 consists of 15 residues. CDR1 is MDHEN and CDR2 is SYDVKM in the germline V gene. The CDR3 DNA reads TGTGCCAGCAGTCCACCCGGGACAGGGGGCTACGAGCAGTACTTC. It codes for CASSPPGTGGYEQYF. Using reference TRBV28 and TRBJ2-7 for the parts outside the CDR3, the full variable domain is DVKVTQSSRYLVKRTGEKVFLECVQDMDHENMFWYRQDPGLGLRLIYFSYDVKMKEKGDIPEGYSVSREKKERFSLILESASTNQTSMYLCASSPPGTGGYEQYFGPGTRLTVT.

This rearrangement joins TRBV6-5 to TRBJ1-5; no reliable D call. V lost 5 bases and J 7 bases, leaving 12 bases between the germline ends. This CDR3 is built from 13 residues. Germline loops: CDR1 MNHEY, CDR2 SVGAGI. CDR3 protein: CASSKGPRQPQHF. The DNA of the CDR3 is TGTGCCAGCAGTAAAGGTCCTAGGCAGCCCCAGCATTTT.

This clone has only a few counts. J is TRBJ2-7 and V is TRBV30; D may be TRBD1 or TRBD2 (5 bases each). V lost 0 bases and J 0 bases, leaving 12 bases between the germline ends. The CDR3 contains 15 residues. Germline-derived CDR1 and CDR2 are GTSNPN and SVGIG (reference sequence). CDR3 in amino acids: CAWSVAGTRSYEQYF. As DNA, the CDR3 is TGTGCCTGGAGTGTAGCCGGGACCCGCTCCTACGAGCAGTACTTC.

The J gene is TRBJ1-2, the V gene TRBV7-2, with D perhaps matching TRBD1 (6 bases). V lost 5 bases and J 5 bases, leaving 21 bases between the germline ends. Per the germline V gene, CDR1 is SGHTA and CDR2 is FQGNSA. CDR3 size: 16 residues. Here the CDR3 DNA reads TGTGCCAGCAGCCTGGTAGGAGGACAGATGCGATATGGCTACACCTTC. Translated: CASSLVGGQMRYGYTF. Variable domain in full (rest from reference TRBV7-2 and TRBJ1-2): GAGVSQSPSNKVTEKGKDVELRCDPISGHTALYWYRQSLGQGLEFLIYFQGNSAPDKSGLPSDRFSAERTGGSVSTLTIQRTQQEDSAVYLCASSLVGGQMRYGYTFGSGTRLTVV.

This clone was found once. The rearrangement joins TRBV7-2 to TRBJ1-5; 8 bases map to TRBD1. Per the germline V gene, CDR1 is SGHTA and CDR2 is FQGNSA. V trimming: 4 bases; J trimming: 2 bases; junction bases outside the gene matches: 1. The CDR3 has 14 residues. The DNA of the CDR3 is TGTGCCAGCAGCTACAGGGGGGGCAATCAGCCCCAGCATTTT. Encoded protein: CASSYRGGNQPQHF.

The CDR3: CASLAGAGSEQFF. Written as DNA, the CDR3 is TGTGCCTCCCTAGCGGGGGCCGGTAGTGAGCAGTTCTTC. The chain links TRBV30 to TRBJ2-1, with TRBD2 matching over 10 bases. CDR1 and CDR2 (germline): GTSNPN, SVGIG (reference sequence). V lost 7 bases, J lost 9 bases, and 9 bases stayed unmatched. The CDR3 loop spans 13 amino acids.

The chain couples TRBV28 to TRBJ1-5, with D maybe TRBD1 (6 bases). The CDR3 has 12 residues. V lost 5 bases and J 6 bases, leaving 8 bases between the germline ends. CDR1 MDHEN and CDR2 SYDVKM come from the germline V gene. The CDR3 coding sequence is TGTGCCAGCAGTAACAGGGTTCAGCCCCAGCATTTT. Protein: CASSNRVQPQHF.

The chain joins TRBV28 to TRBJ1-4; perhaps TRBD1 as D (6 bases). The CDR3 has 14 amino acids. V lost 0 bases and J 5 bases, leaving 7 bases between the germline ends. Looked up from germline, CDR1 is MDHEN and CDR2 is SYDVKM. CDR3 residues: CASSLWQGNEKLFF. In DNA, the CDR3 is TGTGCCAGCAGTTTATGGCAGGGGAATGAAAAACTGTTTTTT.

For the CDR3, the DNA is TGTGCCAGCAGCCTGGAGGGACTAGCGGGGAACACCGGGGAGCTGTTTTTT. Amino acid sequence: CASSLEGLAGNTGELFF. The J gene is TRBJ2-2, the V gene TRBV7-2; TRBD2 matches 12 bases. The CDR3 is 17 residues long. After removal of 5 bases from V and 1 base from J, the junction contained 5 bases not matched to a gene. Germline CDR1 and CDR2: SGHTA and FQGNSA.

This chain links TRBV18 with TRBJ2-7; 7 nucleotides line up with TRBD1. Germline CDR1 reads KGHSH; CDR2 reads LQKENI. The length of the CDR3 is 14 residues. V shed 3 bases, J shed 2 bases, and the junction held 4 bases outside the gene matches. CDR3 residues: CASSPLTGPYEQYF. The CDR3 DNA sequence: TGTGCCAGCTCACCTCTGACAGGGCCCTACGAGCAGTACTTC. The variable domain in full, with the rest retrieved from reference TRBV18 and TRBJ2-7, is NAGVMQNPRHLVRRRGQEARLRCSPMKGHSHVYWYRQLPEEGLKFMVYLQKENIIDESGMPKERFSAEFPKEGPSILRIQQVVRGDSAAYFCASSPLTGPYEQYFGPGTRLTVT.

This clone has just a few counts. For the CDR3, the DNA is TGTGCCAGCAGCTTGGTGGCAGGTCAGCCCCAGCATTTT. It specifies CASSLVAGQPQHF. This chain connects TRBV7-8 to TRBJ1-5; D not certain. V gave up 3 bases and J gave up 6 bases, with 9 bases separating them. Germline CDR1 is SGHVS and CDR2 is FQNEAQ. The CDR3 is 13 residues long.

This chain links TRBV6-1 with TRBJ1-2, with a possible D match to TRBD1 (6 bases). The CDR3 length is 14 residues. CDR1 is MNHNS and CDR2 is SASEGT in the germline V gene. Trimming pared 6 bases from V and 8 bases from J, leaving 19 bases between. This CDR3 reads CASRWAGDRQGYTF. DNA for the CDR3: TGTGCCAGCAGATGGGCAGGGGATAGGCAAGGCTACACCTTC.

To note about this clone: The same CDR3 is also encoded by other DNA sequences in this sample. The chain couples TRBV12-5 to TRBJ2-2, with D tentatively TRBD1 or TRBD2 (5 bases each). There are 16 residues in the CDR3. Looked up from germline, CDR1 is LGHNT and CDR2 is FRNRAP. V gave up 1 base and J gave up 2 bases, with 11 bases separating them. The CDR3 spells CASGLATGDNTGELFF. CDR3 sequence (DNA): TGTGCTAGTGGTTTGGCGACCGGGGACAACACCGGGGAGCTGTTTTTT.

This chain connects TRBV27 to TRBJ2-3; a possible D gene is TRBD2 (5 bases). Trimming shortened V by 7 bases and J by 0 bases, and 17 bases separated the two germline ends. Germline CDR1 reads MNHEY; CDR2 reads SMNVEV (reference sequence). The CDR3 consists of 16 residues. The CDR3 spells CASTLPSGYSTDTQYF. The CDR3, as DNA: TGTGCCAGCACGTTACCAAGCGGATATAGCACAGATACGCAGTATTTT.

Notes on this clone: Since the CDR3 does not end with the conserved phenylalanine or tryptophan, this likely comes from a read error. The chain couples TRBV5-6 to TRBJ1-5; D uncertain. This CDR3 is built from 16 residues. V was cut by 0 bases and J by 4 bases, with 14 bases left in between. Per germline, CDR1 SGHDT and CDR2 YYEEEE. Written as DNA, the CDR3 is TGTGCCAGCAGCTTGGGGGCGACCCTTGGGAATCAGCCCCAGCATCTT. Its protein product is CASSLGATLGNQPQHL.

V and J are TRBV10-3 and TRBJ1-5; the D gene is possibly TRBD1 (5 bases). In germline, CDR1 is ENHRY, CDR2 SYGVKD. V was pared by 4 bases and J by 7 bases, with 14 bases between. The CDR3 runs 14 residues. CDR3 residues: CAISAAGNIQPQHF. CDR3 bases: TGTGCCATCAGTGCGGCAGGGAATATCCAGCCCCAGCATTTT.

The V gene is TRBV7-2, the J gene TRBJ2-7; D is unresolved. Trimming removed 0 bases at V and 0 bases at J, with 9 bases between. The germline V gene has CDR1 SGHTA and CDR2 FQGNSA. The CDR3 loop spans 15 amino acids. CDR3 sequence: CASSLASSSSYEQYF. DNA for the CDR3: TGTGCCAGCAGCTTAGCCTCAAGCAGCTCCTACGAGCAGTACTTC.

The chain is built from TRBV28 and TRBJ2-5, with TRBD2 matching 10 bases. With 7 bases clipped from V and 1 base from J, the junction kept 6 bases outside the gene matches. The CDR3 runs 15 residues. CDR1 is MDHEN, CDR2 SYDVKM, per germline. The CDR3 DNA follows: TGTGCCAGCATATCTAGCGGGGGAATCCAAGAGACCCAGTACTTC. This codes for CASISSGGIQETQYF.

The V and J genes are TRBV7-6 and TRBJ2-1, with unresolved D. The CDR3 consists of 13 residues. With 5 bases removed from V and 12 bases from J, the gap between germline ends came to 17 bases. CDR1 is SGHVS, CDR2 FNYEAQ, per germline. The DNA of the CDR3 is TGTGCCAGCAGCGCAGGCCCGGGTGGATGGCAGTTCTTC. Protein product: CASSAGPGGWQFF.

The chain recombines TRBV27 with TRBJ2-7; weak D call: TRBD2 (6 bases). Trimming removed 8 bases from V and 2 bases from J, with 16 bases in between. CDR3 length equals 14 residues. Germline V CDR1 and CDR2: MNHEY, SMNVEV (reference sequence). The CDR3 nucleotides read TGTGCCAGCGAAAATGGGTCGGGGGCCTACGAGCAGTACTTC. Translating gives CASENGSGAYEQYF.

This clone was counted only a few times. The chain employs TRBV5-8 and TRBJ2-5; 10 bases line up with TRBD1. Germline loops: CDR1 SGHTS, CDR2 YDEGEE. J gave up 5 bases and V 4 bases, and 11 bases lay outside the gene matches. The CDR3 extends over 16 amino acids. This chain's CDR3 is CASSKEGQGSRETQYF. DNA of the CDR3: TGTGCCAGCAGCAAGGAGGGACAGGGGAGTCGGGAGACCCAGTACTTC.

This chain links TRBV15 with TRBJ1-5; TRBD1 is a possible D gene (5 bases). Germline CDR1 LNHNV, CDR2 YYDKDF (reference sequence). V was pared by 1 base and J by 3 bases, with 7 bases between. The CDR3 totals 14 residues. Here the CDR3 reads CATSRGDPNQPQHF. The CDR3 DNA sequence: TGTGCCACCAGCAGAGGGGACCCCAATCAGCCCCAGCATTTT. Filled out from reference TRBV15 and TRBJ1-5, the complete variable domain reads DAMVIQNPRYQVTQFGKPVTLSCSQTLNHNVMYWYQQKSSQAPKLLFHYYDKDFNNEADTPDNFQSRRPNTSFCFLDIRSPGLGDTAMYLCATSRGDPNQPQHFGDGTRLSIL.

The V call is TRBV9, the J call TRBJ2-7; D is undetermined. V was clipped by 0 bases and J by 6 bases, with 16 bases between them. The CDR3 length is 15 residues. Germline V CDR1 and CDR2: SGDLS, YYNGEE. CDR3 in amino acids: CASSVEVVGTAEQYF. CDR3 bases: TGTGCCAGCAGCGTAGAAGTTGTGGGAACGGCCGAGCAGTACTTC.

Only a few counts were recorded for this clone. V usage is TRBV6-1 and J usage is TRBJ1-1; D is unclear. The CDR3 totals 13 residues. Germline CDR1 reads MNHNS; CDR2 reads SASEGT. V was clipped by 4 bases and J by 3 bases, with 9 bases between them. The chain's CDR3 is CASSASVDTEAFF. Written as DNA, the CDR3 is TGTGCCAGCAGTGCCTCAGTGGACACTGAAGCTTTCTTT.

The chain is built from TRBV18 and TRBJ2-1, with 12 bases aligning to TRBD2. The germline V gene encodes CDR1 KGHSH and CDR2 LQKENI. Trimming at V came to 2 bases and at J to 5 bases, leaving 7 bases not matched to a gene. The CDR3 spans 17 residues. The CDR3 DNA reads as TGTGCCAGCTCACCAGGAAGCCTAGCGGGAGGGAACAATGAGCAGTTCTTC. Translating it yields CASSPGSLAGGNNEQFF.

V gene TRBV29-1 combines with J gene TRBJ1-1, with TRBD1 matching 10 bases. After removal of 6 bases from V and 4 bases from J, the junction contained 5 bases not matched to a gene. Germline V gene lookup returns CDR1 SQVTM and CDR2 ANQGSEA. The CDR3 extends over 13 amino acids. CDR3 residues: CSVGTGVGTEAFF. Here the CDR3 DNA reads TGCAGCGTGGGGACAGGGGTGGGCACTGAAGCTTTCTTT.

A single count supports this clone. The CDR3 protein is CATSVGYRTDTQYF. Here the CDR3 DNA reads TGTGCCACCTCTGTCGGCTATAGGACAGATACGCAGTATTTT. The gene calls are TRBV7-9 and TRBJ2-3; D gene uncertain. V was trimmed by 10 bases and J by 3 bases, leaving 17 bases between them. The CDR3 runs to 14 residues. Germline V lookup: CDR1 SEHNR, CDR2 FQNEAQ (reference sequence).